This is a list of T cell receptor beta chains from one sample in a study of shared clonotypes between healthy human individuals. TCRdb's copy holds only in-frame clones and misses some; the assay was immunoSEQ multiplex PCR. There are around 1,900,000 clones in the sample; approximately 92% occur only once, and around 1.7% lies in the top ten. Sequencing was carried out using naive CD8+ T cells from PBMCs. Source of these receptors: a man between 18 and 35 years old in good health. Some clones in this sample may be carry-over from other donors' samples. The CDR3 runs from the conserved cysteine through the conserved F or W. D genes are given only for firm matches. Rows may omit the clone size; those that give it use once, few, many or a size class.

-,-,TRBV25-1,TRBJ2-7,TGTGCCAGCAGTGAACTCGGGATAGCCTACGAGCAGTACTTC,CASSELGIAYEQYF
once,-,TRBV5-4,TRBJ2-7,TGTGCCAGCAGCTCGGGGGGCAGCTCCTACGAGCAGTACTTC,CASSSGGSSYEQYF
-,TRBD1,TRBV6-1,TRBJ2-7,TGTGCCAGCAGGGTCACGGACAGGGGTCTCTACGAGCAGTACTTC,CASRVTDRGLYEQYF
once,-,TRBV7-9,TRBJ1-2,TGTGCCAGCAGCTTAGCCGGGAGGACAGTTAACTATGGCTACACCTTC,CASSLAGRTVNYGYTF
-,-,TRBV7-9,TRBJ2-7,TGTGCCAGCAGCTCCGCCCCCTACGAGCAGTACTTC,CASSSAPYEQYF
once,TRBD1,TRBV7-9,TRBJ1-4,TGTGCCAGCAGCCTCGGTGGGGCAGGGGGCCTCTATGAAAAACTGTTTTTT,CASSLGGAGGLYEKLFF
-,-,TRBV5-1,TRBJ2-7,TGCGCCAGCAGCTTGTACCAATTAGGGGGTGACTACGAGCAGTACTTC,CASSLYQLGGDYEQYF
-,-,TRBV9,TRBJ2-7,TGTGCCAGCAGCGTATCGGATAGGACCTACGAGCAGTACTTC,CASSVSDRTYEQYF
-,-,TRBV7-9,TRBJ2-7,TGTGCCAGCAGCGGGGGTGCAGGGTTTTATGAGCAGTACTTC,CASSGGAGFYEQYF
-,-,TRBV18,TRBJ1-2,TGTGCCAGCTCACCACCGACTTTGGGTTGGGCTGGCTACACCTTC,CASSPPTLGWAGYTF
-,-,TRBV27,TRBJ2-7,TGTGCCAGCAGTTTATCGCCGGGGGTTGGCTACGAGCAGTACTTC,CASSLSPGVGYEQYF
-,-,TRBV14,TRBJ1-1,TGTGCCAGCAGCCTAGGACGGAGGGCTGAAGCTTTCTTT,CASSLGRRAEAFF
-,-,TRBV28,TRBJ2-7,TGTGCCAGCAGTTTAGGGTGGGGCGGAGCAACTTCTTTTTACGAGCAGTACTTC,CASSLGWGGATSFYEQYF
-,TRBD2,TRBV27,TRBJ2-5,TGTGCCAGCAGCCTTCTAGCGGCCAGGCCAGAGACCCAGTACTTC,CASSLLAARPETQYF
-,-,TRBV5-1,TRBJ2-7,TGCGCCAGCAGCCTCGACGAGTTCTACGAGCAGTACTTC,CASSLDEFYEQYF
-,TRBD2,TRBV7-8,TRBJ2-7,TGTGCCAGCAGCTTAGCCCTCACTAGCGGGGGTACCTACGAGCAGTACTTC,CASSLALTSGGTYEQYF
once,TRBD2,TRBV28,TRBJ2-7,TGTGCCAGCAGTACCCCGGGGGGGTGGGGCACCTACGAGCAGTACTTC,CASSTPGGWGTYEQYF
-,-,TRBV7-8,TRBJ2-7,TGTGCCAGCAGCTACCGGGTAAACCGGGACACTACCTACGAGCAGTACTTC,CASSYRVNRDTTYEQYF
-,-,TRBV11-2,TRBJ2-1,TGTGCCAGCAGACCTAACCAGGGATTCTCCTACAATGAGCAGTTCTTC,CASRPNQGFSYNEQFF
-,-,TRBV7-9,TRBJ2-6,TGTGCCAGCAGCTTAGGTCTCAACGCTGGGGCCAACGTCCTGACTTTC,CASSLGLNAGANVLTF
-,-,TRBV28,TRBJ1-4,TGTGCCAGCAGTATAGGAAAAAGGGGGGGGCTTTCAACTAATGAAAAACTGTTTTTT,CASSIGKRGGLSTNEKLFF
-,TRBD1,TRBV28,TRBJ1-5,TGTGCCAGCAGGCTGGAACCGGGACAGGGGATGGTACAGCCCCAGCATTTT,CASRLEPGQGMVQPQHF
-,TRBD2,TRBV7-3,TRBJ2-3,TGTGCCAGCAGCTCCACCCAGGGACTAGCGGGAGATATAGATACGCAGTATTTT,CASSSTQGLAGDIDTQYF
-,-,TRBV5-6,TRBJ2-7,TGTGCCAGCAGCTTGGTACAGTCCTACGAGCAGTACTTC,CASSLVQSYEQYF
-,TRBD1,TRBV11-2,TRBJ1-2,TGTGCCAGCAGCTCAGCAGGGGGGTTAGGCTATGGCTACACCTTC,CASSSAGGLGYGYTF
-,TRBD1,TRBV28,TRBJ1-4,TGTGCCAGCAGTCCAACCGGGACAGGGGATGAAAAACTGTTTTTT,CASSPTGTGDEKLFF
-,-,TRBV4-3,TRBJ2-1,TGCGCCAGCAGCCCCTCCCGGGGGTACAATGAGCAGTTCTTC,CASSPSRGYNEQFF
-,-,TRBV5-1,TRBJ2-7,TGCGCCAGCAGCTTGGGGGTCCTAAGTACGGACGAGCAGTACTTC,CASSLGVLSTDEQYF
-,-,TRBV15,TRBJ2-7,TGTGCCACCAGCAGAGATACCCAGGGAGTCTACGAGCAGTACTTC,CATSRDTQGVYEQYF
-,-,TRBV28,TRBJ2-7,TGTGCCAGCAGTTTGTCGGGGGGCACCTACGAGCAGTACTTC,CASSLSGGTYEQYF
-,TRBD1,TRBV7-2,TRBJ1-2,TGTGCCAGCAGCTTAGAAGGAGCAGGGGGAAATCGTGGCTACACCTTC,CASSLEGAGGNRGYTF
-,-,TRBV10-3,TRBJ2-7,TGTGCCACAATAGGGGGTTCCTCCTACGAGCAGTACTTC,CATIGGSSYEQYF
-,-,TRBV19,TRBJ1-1,TGTGCCAGTGCCCTGCTAACGGGGGCCCTAGAAGCTTTCTTT,CASALLTGALEAFF
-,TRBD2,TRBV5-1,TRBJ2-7,TGCGCCAGCAGCTTGGTACAGAAGTCGGGACTAGCCGTCACAGAGCAGTACTTC,CASSLVQKSGLAVTEQYF
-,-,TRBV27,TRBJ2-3,TGTGCCAGCAGTACGGGGCCCATCTCAGATACGCAGTATTTT,CASSTGPISDTQYF
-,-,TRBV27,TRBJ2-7,TGTGCCAGCAGCCTGTCATGGGGGGCTAGTTTCTACGAGCAGTACTTC,CASSLSWGASFYEQYF
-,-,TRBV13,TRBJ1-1,TGTGCCAGCAGCCGGGGGGGCACTGAAGCTTTCTTT,CASSRGGTEAFF
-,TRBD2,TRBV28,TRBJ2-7,TGTGCCAGCAGTCTAGCGGGTGGCCGCTACGAGCAGTACTTC,CASSLAGGRYEQYF
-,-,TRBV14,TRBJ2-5,TGTGCCAGCAGCCCCTCACCTGGGGAGACCCAGTACTTC,CASSPSPGETQYF
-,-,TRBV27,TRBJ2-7,TGTGCCAGCAGTCCGGAGACAGGAACCTACGAGCAGTACTTC,CASSPETGTYEQYF
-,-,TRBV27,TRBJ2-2,TGTGCCAGCAGTTTAGGTCAGGAGCTGTTTTTT,CASSLGQELFF
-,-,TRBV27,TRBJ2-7,TGTGCCAGCAGTTTATCAGTCGGACCGCTTTCCTACGAGCAGTACTTC,CASSLSVGPLSYEQYF
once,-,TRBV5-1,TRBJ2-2,TGCGCCAGCAGCTTGTATGTCATCCTAAAGAACACCGGGGAGCTGTTTTTT,CASSLYVILKNTGELFF
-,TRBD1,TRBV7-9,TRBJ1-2,TGTGCCAGCAGCGGTCTAGGGGGCGTTAACTATGGCTACACCTTC,CASSGLGGVNYGYTF
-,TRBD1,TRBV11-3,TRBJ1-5,TGTGCCAGCAGCCCGGACAGGGCCCCCTTAGGGCCCCAGCATTTT,CASSPDRAPLGPQHF
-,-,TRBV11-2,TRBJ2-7,TGTGCCAGCAGCCTTGAGCGCCCCCAGTACTTC,CASSLERPQYF
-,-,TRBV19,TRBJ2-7,TGTGCCAGTAGTATAAATTGGATCGACAGCTCCGTCTCCTACGAGCAGTACTTC,CASSINWIDSSVSYEQYF